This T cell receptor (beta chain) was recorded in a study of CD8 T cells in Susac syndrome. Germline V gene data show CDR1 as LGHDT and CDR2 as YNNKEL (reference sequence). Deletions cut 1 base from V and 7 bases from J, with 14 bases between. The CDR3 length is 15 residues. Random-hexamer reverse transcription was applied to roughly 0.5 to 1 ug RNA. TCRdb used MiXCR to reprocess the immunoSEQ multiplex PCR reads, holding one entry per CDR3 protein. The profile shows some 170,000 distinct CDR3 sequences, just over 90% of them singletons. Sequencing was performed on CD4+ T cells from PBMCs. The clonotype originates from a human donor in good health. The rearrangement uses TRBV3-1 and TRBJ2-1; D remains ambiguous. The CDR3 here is CASSQAHPLRNEQFF. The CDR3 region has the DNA TGTGCCAGCAGCCAAGCCCATCCCCTGAGGAATGAGCAGTTCTTC.